The clone carrying this T cell receptor (beta chain) came up a few times. No antigen is known for it. This entry comes from a study of T cells in Graves' hyperthyroidism and ophthalmopathy. Study observations and caveats: The model anticipated ophthalmopathy a median around 6 months pre-onset. Among thyroid clonotypes expanded above 0.001, most also appeared in blood.

This CDR3 comprises 17 residues. V was pared by 0 bases and J by 3 bases, with 7 bases of the junction left unmatched. CDR1 is MGHRA, CDR2 YSYEKL, per germline. Recently diagnosed hyperthyroidism of less than 2 months' duration affected patients aged 18 to 65. Lactation, pregnancy, other autoimmune disease or uncontrolled infection excluded patients. The source material, RNA transcripts, was used to amplify TCR beta CDR3 regions. The HTBI primer set served for first-round RT-PCR of the TCR CDR3. Each CDR3 protein gets one entry after TCRdb re-called the multiplex PCR reads with MiXCR. The sample shows some 800,000 distinct CDR3 sequences, roughly 40% of them seen only once.

Material: blood. This sequence originates from a man between 18 and 35 years old with Graves' hyperthyroidism. The gene calls are TRBV4-1 and TRBJ1-5; 8 bases align to TRBD1. CDR3 residues: CASSQEGQGAINQPQHF. Written as DNA, the CDR3 is TGCGCCAGCAGCCAAGAGGGGCAGGGGGCCATCAATCAGCCCCAGCATTTT.